Listed below are T cell receptor beta chains from one sample, sequenced in a study of cytomegalovirus exposure and HLA in healthy donors. Method: immunoSEQ multiplex PCR; TCRdb's copy keeps in-frame clones and lacks some. The data hold 150,000 to 200,000 clones, with over 60% observed a single time. The material sequenced was PBMCs. These TCRs come from a girl between 10 and 17 years old in good health and CMV-seronegative. Each CDR3 is given with its conserved first and last residue. D genes are given only for firm matches. Clone size appears in some rows only: once, few, many, or a class for an expanded clone.

TRBV2	-	-	13	TRBJ1-3	TGTGCCAGCAGCCGTTCAGGGATAAACACCATATATTTT	CASSRSGINTIYF
TRBV4-1	TRBD2	-	16	TRBJ2-2	TGCGCCAGCAGCCAAGTCCCTAGCGGGGGCCTAGGGGAGCTGTTTTTT	CASSQVPSGGLGELFF
TRBV7-8	TRBD2	once	13	TRBJ2-7	TGTGCCAGCAGCACGGGGGGGCCCTACGAGCAGTACTTC	CASSTGGPYEQYF
TRBV19	TRBD1	few	15	TRBJ1-5	TGTGCCAGTAGTATGCGCGACAGGGGGGCTCAGCCCCAGCATTTT	CASSMRDRGAQPQHF
TRBV19	-	-	13	TRBJ1-4	TGTGCCAGTAGTATTAGGTTGGAGGAAAAACTGTTTTTT	CASSIRLEEKLFF
TRBV5-1	-	-	18	TRBJ2-6	TGCGCCAGCAGTCCACCTAGCAGTCTTGGCACCGGGGCCAACGTCCTGACTTTC	CASSPPSSLGTGANVLTF
TRBV19	-	-	15	TRBJ1-6	TGTGCCAGTAGTCGGACAGAATTAAGGAATTCACCCCTCCACTTT	CASSRTELRNSPLHF
TRBV15	TRBD2	-	19	TRBJ2-1	TGTGCCACCAGCAGAGGGGGACTAGCGGGGGGCGGCTCCTACAATGAGCAGTTCTTC	CATSRGGLAGGGSYNEQFF
TRBV27	-	-	13	TRBJ1-1	TGTGCCAGCAGTCCCTGGGGGGGGACTGAAGCTTTCTTT	CASSPWGGTEAFF
TRBV6-5	TRBD1	-	16	TRBJ1-4	TGTGCCAGCAGTTACTCGCATGGGGACAGTTGGGAAAAACTGTTTTTT	CASSYSHGDSWEKLFF
TRBV10-3	-	-	13	TRBJ2-7	TGTGCCACCGGTCAGGCCGGCCCCTACGAGCAGTACTTC	CATGQAGPYEQYF
TRBV6-1	-	-	15	TRBJ1-3	TGTGCCAGCAGTGAAGGCGGGTTCTCTGGAAACACCATATATTTT	CASSEGGFSGNTIYF
TRBV5-1	-	-	16	TRBJ1-1	TGCGCCAGCAAGAGGGTTCAAGGACAGAGGAACACTGAAGCTTTCTTT	CASKRVQGQRNTEAFF
TRBV7-9	TRBD1	few	15	TRBJ2-5	TGTGCCAGCAGCTTAGGGGACAGCCTGTGGGAGACCCAGTACTTC	CASSLGDSLWETQYF
TRBV2	TRBD1	-	15	TRBJ1-5	TGTGCCAGCAGGGGGACAGGGAGGGTCAGTCAGCCCCAGCATTTT	CASRGTGRVSQPQHF
TRBV2	-	few	15	TRBJ2-1	TGTGCCAGCAGTCCCGGGACTTATTCCTACAATGAGCAGTTCTTC	CASSPGTYSYNEQFF
TRBV5-1	-	-	13	TRBJ1-1	TGCGCCAGCAGCTTGGATGTAAACACTGAAGCTTTCTTT	CASSLDVNTEAFF
TRBV2	-	-	13	TRBJ1-6	TGTGCCAGCTACAAAGGGGATAATTCACCCCTCCACTTT	CASYKGDNSPLHF
TRBV11-3	TRBD2	-	15	TRBJ2-3	TGTGCCAGCAGCTTAGCGGGGGGGCCATCAGATACGCAGTATTTT	CASSLAGGPSDTQYF
TRBV27	-	few	16	TRBJ2-7	TGTGCCAGCAGCGTTAGTTCAAGGGGGGGCTCCTACGAGCAGTACTTC	CASSVSSRGGSYEQYF
TRBV19	-	-	12	TRBJ2-1	TGTGCCACCCGACAGCTAAACAATGAGCAGTTCTTC	CATRQLNNEQFF
TRBV5-4	-	-	12	TRBJ2-3	TGTGCCAGCAGCTTAGCGACAGATACGCAGTATTTT	CASSLATDTQYF
TRBV28	-	-	15	TRBJ2-7	TGTGCCAGCAGCCTGGGGGCGCCTGGCTCCTACGAGCAGTACTTC	CASSLGAPGSYEQYF
TRBV2	-	-	14	TRBJ1-5	TGTGCCAGCAGTGATACAGGCCCTAATCAGCCCCAGCATTTT	CASSDTGPNQPQHF
TRBV5-1	TRBD2	-	14	TRBJ2-5	TGCGCCAGCAGCTTGGTAGCGGGGGAAGAGACCCAGTACTTC	CASSLVAGEETQYF
TRBV2	TRBD1	few	16	TRBJ2-5	TGTGCCAGCCTGAAGTGGGGACAGGGGACCCAAGAGACCCAGTACTTC	CASLKWGQGTQETQYF
TRBV30	TRBD1	-	14	TRBJ1-5	TGTGCCTGGAGTCAGACAGGGGGCAATCAGCCCCAGCATTTT	CAWSQTGGNQPQHF
TRBV5-1	TRBD1	-	17	TRBJ1-2	TGCGCCAGCAGCAACCTCGGGACAGCCCTGACTAACTATGGCTACACCTTC	CASSNLGTALTNYGYTF
TRBV9	-	-	13	TRBJ1-1	TGTGCCAGCAGCGGAGGGAGGGGCACTGAAGCTTTCTTT	CASSGGRGTEAFF
TRBV4-2	TRBD1	-	16	TRBJ2-7	TGTGCCAGCAGCAAAGATTTGCAGGGGGTTTCCTACGAGCAGTACTTC	CASSKDLQGVSYEQYF
TRBV11-2	-	-	16	TRBJ1-4	TGTGCCAGCAGCCATCAGGATTGGGCAACTAATGAAAAACTGTTTTTT	CASSHQDWATNEKLFF
TRBV4-1	TRBD1	-	15	TRBJ1-5	TGCGCCAGCAGTTCGGGACAGGGGGCGCCGGGGCCCCAGCATTTT	CASSSGQGAPGPQHF
TRBV5-1	-	-	18	TRBJ1-2	TGCGCCAGCAGCTTAAATACGGGGTACAGGGATTTAAACTATGGCTACACCTTC	CASSLNTGYRDLNYGYTF
TRBV7-3	TRBD1	few	14	TRBJ1-1	TGTGCCAGCAGTGGACAGGGACAGAACACTGAAGCTTTCTTT	CASSGQGQNTEAFF
TRBV5-1	TRBD1	-	16	TRBJ2-7	TGCGCCAGCAGCACGCGCCGGGGACAGGGGGCCCTCGAGCAGTACTTC	CASSTRRGQGALEQYF
TRBV5-6	-	-	12	TRBJ1-2	TGTGCCAGCAGCCCGGCTAACTATGGCTACACCTTC	CASSPANYGYTF
TRBV19	TRBD1	few	14	TRBJ2-7	TGTGCCAGTACCCCGACAGGGTTGTCCTACGAGCAGTACTTC	CASTPTGLSYEQYF
TRBV11-1	TRBD1	-	15	TRBJ2-5	TGTGCCAGCAGCCTTTGGGACAGGGAGGGGGAGACCCAGTACTTC	CASSLWDREGETQYF
TRBV6-5	-	-	15	TRBJ1-2	TGTGCCAGCAGTTACCGGTTGCGGGACCGCTATGGCTACACCTTC	CASSYRLRDRYGYTF
TRBV18	TRBD1	-	14	TRBJ1-4	TGTGCCAGCTCACCAGGGAAGGGGGCGACTGAACTGTTTTTT	CASSPGKGATELFF
TRBV5-6	-	-	14	TRBJ1-1	TGTGCCAGCAGCTTGGTTCAGGCCCCCACTGAAGCTTTCTTT	CASSLVQAPTEAFF
TRBV19	-	-	13	TRBJ2-5	TGTGCCAGTAGTCCTGGGAGTTCAGAGACCCAGTACTTC	CASSPGSSETQYF
TRBV19	TRBD1	-	13	TRBJ1-2	TGTGCCAGTAGTATCGGACAGGCGAATGGCTACACCTTC	CASSIGQANGYTF
TRBV7-6	-	-	13	TRBJ2-7	TGTGCCAGCAGCCCGACAGTCTCCTACGAGCAGTACTTC	CASSPTVSYEQYF
TRBV15	-	-	13	TRBJ2-5	TGTGCCACCAGCAGTGCAGGGTTGGAGACCCAGTACTTC	CATSSAGLETQYF
TRBV27	-	-	15	TRBJ1-1	TGTGCCAGCGATCTGTATCCGGGGGAGGGCACTGAAGCTTTCTTT	CASDLYPGEGTEAFF
TRBV5-1	TRBD1	-	14	TRBJ2-7	TGCGCCAGCAACACCGGGACAGGTTTGGAAGAGCAGTACTTC	CASNTGTGLEEQYF
TRBV6-5	TRBD2	-	14	TRBJ2-1	TGTGCCAGCAGTTATTCCCGACTAGCTGATGAGCAGTTCTTC	CASSYSRLADEQFF
TRBV18	TRBD1	-	16	TRBJ1-4	TGTGCCAGCTCACGCGGGCAGGGGGGCGAAGGAGAAAAACTGTTTTTT	CASSRGQGGEGEKLFF
TRBV5-1	TRBD1	once	15	TRBJ1-6	TGCGCCAGCAGCTTGGTTGGGACAGGGGTATCACCCCTCCACTTT	CASSLVGTGVSPLHF
TRBV6-5	TRBD1	-	16	TRBJ1-4	TGTGCCAGCAGTTACAGCACAGGGGGCATCGATGAAAAACTGTTTTTT	CASSYSTGGIDEKLFF
TRBV30	TRBD1	-	14	TRBJ2-2	TGTGCCTGGATGAAGGACAGGGTCCTGCGGGAGCTGTTTTTT	CAWMKDRVLRELFF
TRBV6-1	-	-	13	TRBJ1-5	TGTGCCAGCAGTGAAACGGGGGGGCAGCCCCAGCATTTT	CASSETGGQPQHF
TRBV10-3	-	-	12	TRBJ2-3	TGTGCCATCACGGGGAGCGCAGATACGCAGTATTTT	CAITGSADTQYF
TRBV7-9	TRBD2	once	16	TRBJ2-3	TGTGCCAGCTCATACCTTGTAGCGGGGGGTCAAGATACGCAGTATTTT	CASSYLVAGGQDTQYF
TRBV7-9	TRBD1	-	14	TRBJ1-2	TGTGCCAGCAGCAAATCGGACAGGGACGATGGCTACACCTTC	CASSKSDRDDGYTF
TRBV19	-	-	16	TRBJ2-2	TGTGCCAGTAGTATAGTGAGCGGCCTCAGGACCGGGGAGCTGTTTTTT	CASSIVSGLRTGELFF